This TCR beta chain was sequenced for a study of chemoradiotherapy in HPV16-positive cancers. At the level of the study: Candidate HPV-specific clones and shared TCR motifs came from a couple of HPV16-positive patients. The study, taken as a whole, reports: Non-HPV-specific T cells did not expand in tumors during treatment, whereas candidate HPV-specific clones and E7-related motifs did. In HPV16-positive patients, HPV-responsive T-cell expansion tracked better recurrence-free survival.

Samples were taken several times over chemoradiotherapy. Sequencing used immunoSEQ multiplex PCR; TCRdb keeps in-frame clones, though not all of them. The sample has under 800 clones; 92% are singletons. On this clone: The antigen remains undetermined. One end of the junction varies from germline; a read error may be responsible. Distinct nucleotide sequences in the sample also encode this CDR3.

This specimen consisted of tumor tissue, obtained from a patient who underwent chemoradiotherapy. This receptor was taken from a human donor with HPV-associated anogenital cancer.

The CDR3 region is CASSLAGTSHPGAYNEQFF. CDR3 in DNA: TGTGCCAGCAGTTTAGCCGGGACTAGCCACCCGGGGGCCTACAATGAGCAGTTCTTC. This sequence joins TRBV13 and TRBJ2-1; TRBD2 agrees at 9 bases. Looked up from germline, CDR1 is PRHDT and CDR2 is FYEKMQ (reference sequence). CDR3 length: 19 residues.